This T cell receptor beta chain was recorded in a study of cytomegalovirus exposure and HLA in healthy donors. General study results and limits: There were fewer than 200 TCR beta chains listed as cytomegalovirus-associated.

With respect to this clone: Its antigen is unknown.

13 Jbeta primers and 60 Vbeta primers were used for the PCR. The data were produced by immunoSEQ multiplex PCR, yet TCRdb's version contains in-frame clones alone and is incomplete. The sample records roughly 140,000 clones, 79% being singletons. This TCR was sampled from a man in his fifties in good health and CMV-seropositive. Sequencing input: PBMCs.

Written as DNA, the CDR3 is TGTACCAGCAGCAAATTTCGGCAGGACCAAGAGACCCAGTACTTC. Translation gives CTSSKFRQDQETQYF. V and J are TRBV21-1 and TRBJ2-5; the table assigns TRBD1, which was not confirmed against the DNA. TRBV21-1 is noted as a pseudogene. CDR3 length equals 15 residues.